The sequence of this T cell receptor (beta chain) was determined in a study of blood T cell repertoires in COVID-19. Sequencing used immunoSEQ multiplex PCR; TCRdb keeps in-frame clones, though not all of them. Of 300,000 or so clones in the sample, around 83% are singletons; the top ten hold about 1.2%. The CDR3 covers 13 residues. The V end lost 2 bases, the J end lost 5 bases, and 12 bases lay between the germline ends. Germline values: CDR1 SQVTM, CDR2 ANQGSEA. The sequenced sample consisted of peripheral blood. The J gene is TRBJ1-1, the V gene TRBV29-1; D is ambiguous. The TCR was taken from a woman between 45 and 60 years old with acute or convalescent COVID-19. The CDR3 loop reads CSVETQASTEAFF. CDR3 nucleotides: TGCAGCGTTGAAACCCAAGCGTCAACTGAAGCTTTCTTT.